These 19 T cell receptor beta chains share one sample of origin, sequenced in a study of blood T cells in healthy people across ages (dated by TCRdb to 2015 to 2017). The library was made by 5' RACE. Sequencing took place on an Illumina HiSeq 2500. A second roughly 7 to 11 cycle PCR used a sample-barcoded 5' primer and a J-beta primer mix. The public reads were reprocessed in TCRdb via fastp at Q25 and MiXCR, keeping in-frame beta chains. Each CDR3 protein gets just one entry, which takes the most common genes and DNA from the rows behind it. The sample table lists around 800,000 distinct CDR3 sequences, roughly 25% of them with a count of one. 2.5% to 3.5% of the sample comes from the top ten. Another study also made use of these data, one on T cells of mothers and their children.

The material sequenced was blood. These receptors were obtained from a boy younger than 18 in good health.

This clonotype has just a few counts. V gene TRBV12-3 or TRBV12-4 combines with J gene TRBJ2-6; D is undetermined. This CDR3 region has 18 residues. The V end lost 1 base, the J end lost 0 bases, and 13 bases lay between the germline ends. The CDR3 sequence is CASSLGSDPSSGANVLTF. CDR3 coding DNA: TGTGCCAGCAGTTTAGGGTCAGACCCGAGCTCTGGGGCCAACGTCCTGACTTTC.

The chain is built from TRBV7-6 and TRBJ2-7; D unresolved. The CDR3 extends over 14 amino acids. CDR1 and CDR2 from the germline V gene are SGHVS and FNYEAQ. The germline V and J ends were trimmed by 0 bases and 2 bases, with 8 bases remaining between them. CDR3 DNA sequence: TGTGCCAGCAGCTTAGCTACTCCCCCCTACGAGCAGTACTTC. This gives the protein CASSLATPPYEQYF.

This clonotype was detected ten times or more. The V gene is TRBV2, the J gene TRBJ2-5; a possible D gene is TRBD2 (6 bases). V was clipped by 3 bases and J by 7 bases, with 9 bases between them. This CDR3 is 12 amino acids long. Germline CDR1 reads SNHLY; CDR2 reads FYNNEI. The CDR3 DNA is TGTGCCAGCAGTGAGCGGGGTGTGACCCAGTACTTC. Protein sequence: CASSERGVTQYF.

The J gene is TRBJ1-1, the V gene TRBV6-5, with D possibly TRBD1 on 5 matching bases. The CDR3 runs to 11 residues. Germline V gene data show CDR1 as MNHEY and CDR2 as SVGAGI. The V end lost 8 bases, the J end lost 5 bases, and 9 bases lay between the germline ends. The CDR3 region has the DNA TGTGCCAGCGCCGGGGGGACTGAAGCTTTCTTT. This translates into CASAGGTEAFF.

The chain recombines TRBV27 with TRBJ2-7; D is unresolved. The CDR3 totals 15 residues. V was cut by 4 bases and J by 1 base, with 14 bases left in between. In germline, CDR1 is MNHEY, CDR2 SMNVEV (reference sequence). CDR3 protein: CASSSRMGVSYEQYF. The CDR3 nucleotides read TGTGCCAGCAGTTCCCGGATGGGCGTATCCTACGAGCAGTACTTC.

The chain has TRBV5-1 and TRBJ2-3, with 7 bases lining up with TRBD2. In germline, CDR1 is SGHRS, CDR2 YFSETQ. V gave up 4 bases and J gave up 2 bases; unmatched junction bases: 13. There are 17 residues in the CDR3. The CDR3 bases are TGCGCCAGCAGCCCGGCCCCCGGGACTAACCCCACAGATACGCAGTATTTT. This translates into CASSPAPGTNPTDTQYF.

The chain is built from TRBV7-9 and TRBJ2-7, with 10 bases aligning to TRBD2. The CDR3 has 18 amino acids. In germline, CDR1 is SEHNR, CDR2 FQNEAQ (reference sequence). V lost 7 bases, J lost 2 bases, and 17 bases stayed unmatched. The CDR3 sequence is CASTLGRDLAGEPYEQYF. CDR3 nucleotide sequence: TGTGCCAGCACCTTGGGAAGGGATCTAGCGGGGGAACCCTACGAGCAGTACTTC. Using reference TRBV7-9 and TRBJ2-7 for the parts outside the CDR3, the full variable domain is DTGVSQNPRHKITKRGQNVTFRCDPISEHNRLYWYRQTLGQGPEFLTYFQNEAQLEKSRLLSDRFSAERPKGSFSTLEIQRTEQGDSAMYLCASTLGRDLAGEPYEQYFGPGTRLTVT.

The table lists this clonotype with a few counts. This chain joins TRBV10-1 and TRBJ1-4; D unclear. V lost 5 bases, J lost 4 bases, and 5 bases lay in between. The CDR3 is made up of 12 amino acids. Germline CDR1 WNHNN, CDR2 SYGVQD (reference sequence). The DNA of the CDR3 is TGCGCCAGCAGTAACGATAATGAAAAACTGTTTTTT. This translates into CASSNDNEKLFF.

The chain carries TRBV2 and TRBJ1-2; possibly TRBD1 for D (6 bases). V lost 1 base, J lost 4 bases, and 7 bases lay in between. This CDR3 spans 13 amino acids. Germline V CDR1 and CDR2: SNHLY, FYNNEI. The CDR3 spells CASSEGGAYGYTF. CDR3 bases: TGTGCCAGCAGTGAAGGGGGGGCCTATGGCTACACCTTC.

The gene calls are TRBV3-1 and TRBJ1-2, with D possibly TRBD1 on 6 matching bases. Germline V lookup: CDR1 LGHDT, CDR2 YNNKEL (reference sequence). CDR3 size: 14 residues. The V gene lost 4 bases and the J gene lost 4 bases, with 13 bases spanning the gap. CDR3 sequence: CASSPRTEPYGYTF. CDR3 DNA sequence: TGTGCCAGCAGCCCGAGGACAGAGCCCTATGGCTACACCTTC.

V and J are TRBV12-3 or TRBV12-4 and TRBJ1-4; 10 bases line up with TRBD1. This CDR3 comprises 14 residues. The J segment lost 8 bases and the V segment lost 5 bases, leaving 5 bases of the junction unmatched. The CDR3 reads CASSGTGEGEKLFF. The CDR3 coding sequence is TGTGCCAGCAGTGGGACAGGGGAAGGAGAAAAACTGTTTTTT.

The chain recombines TRBV12-3 or TRBV12-4 with TRBJ2-7, with TRBD1 matching 7 bases. The V segment lost 1 base and the J segment 7 bases; nucleotides outside the gene matches: 7. This CDR3 is built from 14 residues. The CDR3 DNA sequence: TGTGCCAGCAGTTTAGAGGGGGCGTTGAGAGAGCAGTACTTC. Residues: CASSLEGALREQYF.

The rearrangement links TRBV7-2 to TRBJ2-5, with 8 positions matching TRBD2. The trim removed 1 base at V and 3 bases at J, leaving 7 bases unmatched. Germline-derived CDR1 and CDR2 are SGHTA and FQGNSA. The CDR3 is 16 amino acids. CDR3 residues: CASSLVSLAGEETQYF. CDR3 sequence (DNA): TGTGCCAGCAGCTTAGTTAGTCTAGCGGGTGAAGAGACCCAGTACTTC.

The chain links TRBV9 to TRBJ2-2; 10 positions agree with TRBD1. CDR3 length: 16 amino acids. The V segment lost 6 bases and the J segment 3 bases; nucleotides outside the gene matches: 8. CDR1 and CDR2 from the germline V gene are SGDLS and YYNGEE. For the CDR3, the DNA is TGTGCCAGCACCAAGACCGGGACAGGGGACACCGGGGAGCTGTTTTTT. Protein product: CASTKTGTGDTGELFF.

The V call is TRBV12-3 or TRBV12-4, the J call TRBJ2-7; 12 bases are shared with TRBD2. V lost 5 bases and J lost 7; bases outside the gene matches: 9. CDR3 size: 15 residues. The CDR3 coding sequence is TGTGCCAGCAGTCCACCTAGCGGGGGGGCCCAAGAGCAGTACTTC. Amino acids: CASSPPSGGAQEQYF.

The gene calls are TRBV7-9 and TRBJ1-6; TRBD1 agrees at 7 bases. The CDR3 spans 15 residues. The germline V gene encodes CDR1 SEHNR and CDR2 FQNEAQ (reference sequence). V gave up 5 bases and J gave up 6 bases; unmatched junction bases: 7. In DNA form, the CDR3 reads TGTGCCAGCAGCCCAAGGACAGGAATTAATTCACCCCTCCACTTT. Encoded protein: CASSPRTGINSPLHF.

This clonotype turned up a few times. This sequence joins TRBV12-3 or TRBV12-4 and TRBJ2-3, with 11 bases that match TRBD2. With V trimmed by 5 bases and J by 2 bases, 3 bases remained unmatched. The CDR3 loop spans 15 amino acids. The CDR3 sequence: CASSASGGTTDTQYF. DNA of the CDR3: TGTGCCAGCAGTGCTAGCGGGGGGACCACAGATACGCAGTATTTT.

This clonotype has only a few counts. V is TRBV4-2 and J is TRBJ2-1, with TRBD2 matching over 9 bases. J lost 8 bases, V lost 5 bases, and 13 bases had no gene match. The CDR3 is 16 residues long. Germline V CDR1 and CDR2: LGHNA, YNFKEQ. CDR3 loop: CASSARGAGGRDEQFF. CDR3 in DNA: TGTGCCAGCAGCGCCCGAGGGGCGGGGGGGCGAGATGAGCAGTTCTTC.

In its sample, this clonotype was seen many times. The V call is TRBV7-9, the J call TRBJ2-1; D perhaps matches TRBD2 (6 bases). The CDR3 contains 13 residues. Trimming left V 8 bases short and J 7 bases short, with 15 bases between. Germline lookup yields CDR1 SEHNR and CDR2 FQNEAQ (reference sequence). In DNA form, the CDR3 reads TGTGCCAGCTTGGGCGGGGCGCATAATGAGCAGTTCTTC. It encodes CASLGGAHNEQFF.